The 13 T cell receptor beta chains reported below all come from one sample, sequenced in a study of glioma-infiltrating T cells. Using RNA template, CDR3s of TCR alpha and beta were amplified with iRepertoire arm-PCR. TCRdb re-analysed the multiplex PCR reads in MiXCR, keeping a single row per CDR3 protein. Here the sample spans tens of thousands of distinct CDR3 sequences, roughly 40% being singletons. The sequencing sample was made of glioma tissue, nonneoplastic brain tissue, or PBMCs (not recorded which). These TCRs come from a human donor with low-grade glioma or glioblastoma, undergoing nonglioma brain surgery, or in good health (not recorded which).

Comment on this clonotype: Compared with germline, one end of the junction differs, possibly owing to a read error. J is TRBJ2-5 and V is TRBV5-1; D not resolved. This CDR3 region has 14 residues. Germline V gene data show CDR1 as SGHRS and CDR2 as YFSETQ. CDR3 bases: TGCGCCATCAGCTTCGGTAGGGATGTGGAGAACCAGTACTTC. Translated, it gives CAISFGRDVENQYF. Full variable domain (outside the CDR3, taken from reference TRBV5-1 and TRBJ2-5): KAGVTQTPRYLIKTRGQQVTLSCSPISGHRSVSWYQQTPGQGLQFLFEYFSETQRNKGNFPGRFSGRQFSNSRSEMNVSTLELGDSALYLCAISFGRDVENQYFGPGTRLLVL.

This clonotype was seen many times. The CDR3 coding sequence is TGCGCCAGCTGCTATGCGACGGGAAATCAGCCCCAGCATTTT. The encoded protein is CASCYATGNQPQHF. The chain joins TRBV10-2 to TRBJ1-5; no reliable D call. V shed 8 bases and J shed 4 bases, with 15 bases lying between them. The CDR3 is made up of 14 amino acids. Looked up from germline, CDR1 is WSHSY and CDR2 is SAAADI.

In this sample, this clonotype turned up many times. The rearrangement links TRBV6-1 to TRBJ2-5, with a weak D call TRBD1 (5 bases). V lost 7 bases to trimming and J lost 2 bases, with 14 bases between them. CDR1 MNHNS and CDR2 SASEGT come from the germline V gene. This CDR3 is built from 14 residues. CDR3 sequence (DNA): TGTGCCAGCACTAATAACAGGATTCAAGAGACCCAGTACTTC. Translated: CASTNNRIQETQYF.

This clonotype was recorded many times. The chain links TRBV4-1 to TRBJ2-5; no clear D gene. The ends were cut back, 1 base at V and 5 bases at J, with 14 bases in the middle. CDR1 is MGHRA, CDR2 YSYEKL, per germline. The CDR3 sequence is 15 residues long. The CDR3 spells CASSQGAEGGETQYF. DNA of the CDR3: TGCGCCAGCAGCCAAGGAGCTGAAGGCGGCGAGACCCAGTACTTC.

This clonotype was counted once. A much larger clone lies one base from this, so it may be a read error. This chain links TRBV27 with TRBJ2-1, with 10 nucleotides matching TRBD1. J was trimmed by 8 bases and V by 8 bases; bases with no gene match: 3. This CDR3 has 12 residues. Germline V gene sequence: CDR1 MNHEY, CDR2 SMNVEV (reference sequence). The CDR3 nucleotides read TGTGCCAGCGGGACAGGGGAACATGAGCAGTTCTTC. Translation: CASGTGEHEQFF.

This clonotype was seen at least ten times. The chain combines TRBV5-1 with TRBJ1-2; D is undetermined. Trimming stripped 0 bases from V and 1 base from J, with 7 bases between. The CDR3 runs 14 residues. The germline gives CDR1 SGHRS, CDR2 YFSETQ. The CDR3 here is CASSLESNNYGYTF. The CDR3 nucleotides read TGCGCCAGCAGCTTGGAGTCCAATAACTATGGCTACACCTTC.

CDR3 nucleotides: TGCGCCAGCAGCCGGGACAGGGAGGCAGGCTACGAGCAGTTCTTC. Translating it yields CASSRDREAGYEQFF. V is TRBV5-1 and J is TRBJ2-1; 9 bases match TRBD1. J was trimmed by 10 bases and V by 4 bases; bases with no gene match: 12. Per germline, CDR1 SGHRS and CDR2 YFSETQ. The CDR3 is 15 residues long.

This clonotype was observed at least ten times. The chain links TRBV7-7 to TRBJ2-5, with D perhaps matching TRBD1 or TRBD2 (7 bases each). V was trimmed by 4 bases and J by 2 bases, leaving 14 bases between them. CDR1 is SSHAT, CDR2 FNYEAQ, per germline (reference sequence). The CDR3 loop spans 15 amino acids. The CDR3 spells CASSSGGGLQETQYF. The CDR3 DNA reads TGTGCCAGCAGCTCAGGGGGGGGACTTCAAGAGACCCAGTACTTC.

This clonotype has ten or more counts. The rearrangement joins TRBV6-2 or TRBV6-3 to TRBJ2-1, with 13 bases identical to TRBD2. This CDR3 is 16 amino acids long. The germline CDR1 and CDR2 sequences are MNHEY and SVGEGT. V shed 7 bases, J shed 7 bases, and the junction held 10 bases outside the gene matches. CDR3 protein: CASTLTSGGAWNEQFF. For the CDR3, the DNA is TGTGCCAGCACCCTAACTAGCGGGGGGGCCTGGAATGAGCAGTTCTTC.

Notes on this clonotype: A much larger clone is a single base away; this may be a read error. V is TRBV19 and J is TRBJ2-7, with D perhaps assigned TRBD1 or TRBD2 (5 bases each). The CDR3 sequence is 13 residues long. Germline V gene data show CDR1 as LNHDA and CDR2 as SQIVND (reference sequence). The CDR3 DNA reads TGTTCCAGTAGTCGGGACGTTACCTACGAGCAGTACTTC. The encoded protein is CSSSRDVTYEQYF.

Comments on this clonotype: A much larger clone lies one base from this, so it may be a read error. The rearrangement joins TRBV6-8 to TRBJ1-1; 8 bases agree with TRBD1. Germline V lookup: CDR1 MNHGY, CDR2 SAAAGT. The CDR3 runs to 13 residues. J gave up 7 bases and V 6 bases, and 7 bases lay outside the gene matches. The CDR3 is CASRAGQGSEAFF. The CDR3 DNA follows: TGTGCCAGCAGGGCAGGACAGGGCAGTGAAGCTTTCTTT.

This clonotype has at least ten counts. The rearrangement uses TRBV6-1 and TRBJ2-3, with a weak D call TRBD2 (6 bases). Germline CDR1 reads MNHNS; CDR2 reads SASEGT. Trimming took off 2 bases at V and 7 bases at J, with 16 bases between the two ends. This CDR3 has 15 amino acids. CDR3 DNA: TGTGCCAGCAGTGAACCCCTGGGCGGGGCGAATACGCAGTATTTT. Translating gives CASSEPLGGANTQYF.

Concerning this clonotype: Without the conserved terminal phenylalanine or tryptophan, this CDR3 likely stems from a read error. J is TRBJ1-5 and V is TRBV29-1, with D perhaps TRBD1 (5 bases). V was pared by 6 bases and J by 5 bases, with 17 bases between. Germline loops: CDR1 SQVTM, CDR2 ANQGSEA. The CDR3 consists of 14 residues. CDR3 region: CSVGWGRGDQPQHV. The CDR3 DNA is TGCAGCGTGGGATGGGGGAGAGGCGATCAGCCCCAGCATGTT.